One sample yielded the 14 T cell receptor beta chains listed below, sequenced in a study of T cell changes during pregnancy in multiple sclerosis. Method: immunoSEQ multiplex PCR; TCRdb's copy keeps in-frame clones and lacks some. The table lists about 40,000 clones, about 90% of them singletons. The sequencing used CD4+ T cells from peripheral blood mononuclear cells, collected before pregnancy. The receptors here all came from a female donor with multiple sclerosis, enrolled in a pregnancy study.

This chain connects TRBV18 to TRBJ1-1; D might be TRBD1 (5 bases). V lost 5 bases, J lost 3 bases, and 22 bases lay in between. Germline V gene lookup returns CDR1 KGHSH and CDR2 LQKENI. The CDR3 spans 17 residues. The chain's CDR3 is CASSSLPDGGGYTEAFF. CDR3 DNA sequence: TGTGCCAGCTCATCATTACCGGACGGGGGAGGTTACACTGAAGCTTTCTTT.

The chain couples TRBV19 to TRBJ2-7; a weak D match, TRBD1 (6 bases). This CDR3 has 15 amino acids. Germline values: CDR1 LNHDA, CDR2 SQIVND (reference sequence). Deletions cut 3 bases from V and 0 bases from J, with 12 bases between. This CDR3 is CASSIATGSSYEQYF. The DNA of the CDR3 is TGTGCCAGTAGTATTGCTACAGGGTCCTCCTACGAGCAGTACTTC.

CDR3 sequence: CSAYPGQGNDGYTF. The CDR3 DNA follows: TGCAGCGCCTACCCGGGACAGGGGAACGATGGCTACACCTTC. The chain uses TRBV29-1 and TRBJ1-2; 10 positions agree with TRBD1. Germline V gene data show CDR1 as SQVTM and CDR2 as ANQGSEA. Trimming removed 7 bases from V and 6 bases from J; junction bases left unmatched: 11. This CDR3 is built from 14 residues.

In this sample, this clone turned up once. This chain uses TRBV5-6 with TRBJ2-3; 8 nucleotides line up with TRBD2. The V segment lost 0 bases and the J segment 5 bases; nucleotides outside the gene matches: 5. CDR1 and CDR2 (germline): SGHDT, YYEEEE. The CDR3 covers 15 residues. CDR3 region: CASSLGTSRLDTQYF. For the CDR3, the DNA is TGTGCCAGCAGCTTGGGGACTAGCAGATTAGATACGCAGTATTTT.

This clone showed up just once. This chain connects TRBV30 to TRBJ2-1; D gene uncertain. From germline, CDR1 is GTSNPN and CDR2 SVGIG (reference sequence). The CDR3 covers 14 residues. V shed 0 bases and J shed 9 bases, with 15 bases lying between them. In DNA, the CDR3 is TGTGCCTGGAGTGTCGCCGTCAGTTTAAGTGAGCAGTTCTTC. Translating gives CAWSVAVSLSEQFF.

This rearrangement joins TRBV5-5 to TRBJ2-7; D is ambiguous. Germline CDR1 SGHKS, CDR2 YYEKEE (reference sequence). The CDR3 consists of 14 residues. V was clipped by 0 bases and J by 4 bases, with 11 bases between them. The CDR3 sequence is CASSLVSKEYEQYF. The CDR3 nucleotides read TGTGCCAGCAGCTTGGTTAGTAAGGAGTACGAGCAGTACTTC.

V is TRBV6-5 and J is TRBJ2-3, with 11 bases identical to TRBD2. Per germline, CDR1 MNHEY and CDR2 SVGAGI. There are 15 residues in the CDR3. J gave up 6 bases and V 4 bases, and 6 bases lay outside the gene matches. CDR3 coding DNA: TGTGCCAGCAGTTCCTTAGCGGGGGGGCTGGATACGCAGTATTTT. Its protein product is CASSSLAGGLDTQYF.

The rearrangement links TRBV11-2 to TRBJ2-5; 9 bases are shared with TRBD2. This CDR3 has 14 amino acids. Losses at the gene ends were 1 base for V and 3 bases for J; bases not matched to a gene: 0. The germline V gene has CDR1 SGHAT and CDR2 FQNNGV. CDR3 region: CASSLGLAEETQYF. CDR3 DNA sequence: TGTGCCAGCAGCTTAGGACTAGCGGAAGAGACCCAGTACTTC.

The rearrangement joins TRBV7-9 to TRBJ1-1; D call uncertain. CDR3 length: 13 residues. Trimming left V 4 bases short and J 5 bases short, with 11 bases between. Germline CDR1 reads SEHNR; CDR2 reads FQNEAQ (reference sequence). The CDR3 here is CASSWGDRTEAFF. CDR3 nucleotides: TGTGCCAGCAGCTGGGGAGATCGGACTGAAGCTTTCTTT. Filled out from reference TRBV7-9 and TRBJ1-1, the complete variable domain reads DTGVSQNPRHKITKRGQNVTFRCDPISEHNRLYWYRQTLGQGPEFLTYFQNEAQLEKSRLLSDRFSAERPKGSFSTLEIQRTEQGDSAMYLCASSWGDRTEAFFGQGTRLTVV.

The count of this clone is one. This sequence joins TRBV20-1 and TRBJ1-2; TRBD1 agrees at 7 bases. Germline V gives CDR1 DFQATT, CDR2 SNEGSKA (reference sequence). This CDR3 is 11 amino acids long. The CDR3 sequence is CRVHRGGGYTF. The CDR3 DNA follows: TGCAGGGTCCACAGGGGAGGTGGCTACACCTTC.

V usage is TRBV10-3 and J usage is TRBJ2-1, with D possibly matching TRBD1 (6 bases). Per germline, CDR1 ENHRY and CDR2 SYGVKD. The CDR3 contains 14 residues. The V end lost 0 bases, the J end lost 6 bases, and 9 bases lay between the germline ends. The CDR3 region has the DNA TGTGCCATCAGTGAGTCGGGCAGGGGCAATGAGCAGTTCTTC. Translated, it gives CAISESGRGNEQFF.

CDR3 sequence reads: CASSYSRNTEAFF. CDR3 sequence (DNA): TGTGCCAGCAGTTACTCGAGAAACACTGAAGCTTTCTTT. J is TRBJ1-1 and V is TRBV6-5; no clear D. The V and J ends lost 0 bases and 2 bases respectively, with 4 bases between them. Germline V lookup: CDR1 MNHEY, CDR2 SVGAGI. CDR3 length: 13 amino acids.

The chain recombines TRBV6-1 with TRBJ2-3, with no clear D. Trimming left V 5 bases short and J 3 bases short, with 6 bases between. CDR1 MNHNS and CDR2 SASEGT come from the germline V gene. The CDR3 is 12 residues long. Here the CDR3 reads CASSPGTDTQYF. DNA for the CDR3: TGTGCCAGCAGTCCCGGGACAGATACGCAGTATTTT.

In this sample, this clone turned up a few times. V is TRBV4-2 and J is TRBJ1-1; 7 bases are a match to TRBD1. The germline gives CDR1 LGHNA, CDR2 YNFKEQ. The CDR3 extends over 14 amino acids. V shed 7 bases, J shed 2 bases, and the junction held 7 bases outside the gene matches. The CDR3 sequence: CASTLTGVNTEAFF. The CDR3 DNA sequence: TGTGCCAGCACCCTAACAGGGGTAAACACTGAAGCTTTCTTT.